The rows below give T cell receptor beta chains drawn from one sample of a study of T cells in localized non-small cell lung cancer. Assay: immunoSEQ multiplex PCR; the TCRdb copy retains only in-frame clones and omits some. The sample lists fewer than 50,000 clones, around 83% occurring once. This sample comprised PBMCs, obtained before any cancer treatment. These receptors came from a man aged 35 to 69 with stage II lung adenocarcinoma. The CDR3 runs from the conserved cysteine through the conserved F or W. A D gene is named only where the DNA matches it firmly. The size of a clone is reported for some rows only, either as once, few or many, or as a class for expanded clones.

V gene	D gene	clone size	J gene	CDR3 DNA	CDR3 protein
TRBV27	TRBD2	NA	TRBJ2-1	TGTGCCAGCAGTTTTAATACCCAGGGTCTGGGAGGGGAGCAGTTCTTC	CASSFNTQGLGGEQFF
TRBV20-1	NA	NA	TRBJ1-2	TGCAGTGCTAGGAGCCGTTATGGCTACACCTTC	CSARSRYGYTF
TRBV4-1	TRBD2	NA	TRBJ2-1	TGCGCCAGCAGCCAAGATAGGCTAGCGGACAATGAGCAGTTCTTC	CASSQDRLADNEQFF
TRBV9	NA	once	TRBJ1-1	TGTGCCAGCAGCGTAGGCCCCATGAACACTGAAGCTTTCTTT	CASSVGPMNTEAFF
TRBV28	NA	NA	TRBJ2-1	TGTGCCAGCAGTTTTGAGGGTAATGAGCAGTTCTTC	CASSFEGNEQFF
TRBV7-9	TRBD1	NA	TRBJ2-1	TGTGCCAGCAGCCCCGGGACAGGGGACTACAATGAGCAGTTCTTC	CASSPGTGDYNEQFF
TRBV11-3	NA	NA	TRBJ2-7	TGTGCCAGCAGCTTGAACCAGCCCCCCTACGAGCAGTACTTC	CASSLNQPPYEQYF
TRBV5-4	TRBD2	few	TRBJ2-5	TGTGCCAGCAGCCCTCTTGAGGGAGGGGAGACCCAGTACTTC	CASSPLEGGETQYF
TRBV28	TRBD1	NA	TRBJ1-2	TGTGCCAGCAGTTTATTCTCGGGACAGGGAGGCTATGGCTACACCTTC	CASSLFSGQGGYGYTF
TRBV2	TRBD1	NA	TRBJ2-1	TGTGCCAGCAGTTTTGACAGGGTAGGCGAGCAGTTCTTC	CASSFDRVGEQFF
TRBV7-9	NA	NA	TRBJ2-7	TGTGCCAGCAGCTTAGCGGGGGACGAGCAGTACTTC	CASSLAGDEQYF
TRBV27	NA	NA	TRBJ1-1	TGTGCCAGCAGTTTGGACACCACAGGCGGGGGGACTGAAGCTTTCTTT	CASSLDTTGGGTEAFF
TRBV19	TRBD1	few	TRBJ2-7	TGTGCCAGTAGAGGGACAGGGGGCGCTTACGAGCAGTACTTC	CASRGTGGAYEQYF
TRBV6-1	NA	few	TRBJ1-2	TGTGCCAGCAGTGAATCCGTGTTGCGGTATGGCTACACCTTC	CASSESVLRYGYTF
TRBV10-3	TRBD1	NA	TRBJ1-2	TGTGCCATCAGCTCACTCGCAGGGGGAGACTATGGCTACACCTTC	CAISSLAGGDYGYTF
TRBV15	NA	NA	TRBJ1-2	TGTGCCACCAGCACAGGGACATCCTATGGCTACACCTTC	CATSTGTSYGYTF
TRBV6-5	NA	NA	TRBJ2-3	TGTGCCAGCAGTTACTCGAGGGGCACAGATACGCAGTATTTT	CASSYSRGTDTQYF
TRBV5-4	NA	once	TRBJ1-2	TGTGCCAGCAGCTTGCAGGGGCTAAACTATGGCTACACCTTC	CASSLQGLNYGYTF
TRBV7-2	NA	NA	TRBJ2-5	TGTGCCAGCAGCTTATTGGAGACCCAGTACTTC	CASSLLETQYF
TRBV5-1	TRBD1	few	TRBJ1-6	TGCGCCAGCAGCTCAGGACAGGGGGAGAATTCACCCCTCCACTTT	CASSSGQGENSPLHF
TRBV18	TRBD2	NA	TRBJ2-1	TGTGCCAGCTCACCATTCATAGCGGGAGCTTTAGGGTCCTACAATGAGCAGTTCTTC	CASSPFIAGALGSYNEQFF
TRBV6-5	NA	NA	TRBJ1-1	TGTGCCAGCAGTCCAAACGGGGTAGAAAATGAAGCTTTCTTT	CASSPNGVENEAFF
TRBV19	NA	NA	TRBJ1-5	TGTGCCAGTAGTATAGTTGGCGGGCCCCAGCATTTT	CASSIVGGPQHF
TRBV4-2	NA	NA	TRBJ1-3	TGTGCCAGCAGCCAAACGTCCCCCTCTGGAAACACCATATATTTT	CASSQTSPSGNTIYF
TRBV12-5	NA	NA	TRBJ1-6	TGTGCTAGTGGTTTGGTACGAGGAGGTCTGGGGTCCTATAATTCACCCCTCCACTTT	CASGLVRGGLGSYNSPLHF
TRBV28	TRBD1	NA	TRBJ1-1	TGTGCCAGCACCGTACTCAGGGGGTACACTGAAGCTTTCTTT	CASTVLRGYTEAFF
TRBV4-3	NA	NA	TRBJ2-1	TGCGCCAGCAGCCAAGATTCGGGGAATGAGCAGTTCTTC	CASSQDSGNEQFF
TRBV5-1	NA	NA	TRBJ1-2	TGCGCCAGCAGCTTGGATGGGGGGCGGGGTGGCTACACCTTC	CASSLDGGRGGYTF
TRBV2	NA	NA	TRBJ2-1	TGTGCCAGCAGGGCGACAGTAGACTCCTACAATGAGCAGTTCTTC	CASRATVDSYNEQFF
TRBV20-1	NA	NA	TRBJ2-7	TGCAGTGCTAGGACCTCAAACGATCAGTACTTC	CSARTSNDQYF
TRBV2	NA	NA	TRBJ1-5	TGTGCCAGCAGTGAGGGACGAGGCAATCAGCCCCAGCATTTT	CASSEGRGNQPQHF
TRBV9	TRBD2	NA	TRBJ2-3	TGTGCCAGCAGCCCGTCGCCGGGGGGGCTCGGCACAGATACGCAGTATTTT	CASSPSPGGLGTDTQYF
TRBV28	TRBD2	NA	TRBJ2-1	TGTGCCAGCTTATCCCGTAGCGGGAGAACCAATGAGCAGTTCTTC	CASLSRSGRTNEQFF
TRBV4-1	TRBD1	NA	TRBJ2-4	TGCGCCAGCAGCCAAGCTTGGGGACAGGGCTTAGACATTCAGTACTTC	CASSQAWGQGLDIQYF
TRBV18	TRBD2	NA	TRBJ2-7	TGTGCCAGCTCACCAAAGGGGAGTAGCGGGGCCTACGAGCAGTACTTC	CASSPKGSSGAYEQYF
TRBV28	NA	NA	TRBJ2-2	TGTGCCAGCAGTGCGGGTCGCGGGGAGCTGTTTTTT	CASSAGRGELFF
TRBV6-5	TRBD1	NA	TRBJ1-6	TGTGCCAGCAGCGGGACAGCAGATAACTCACCCCTCCACTTT	CASSGTADNSPLHF
TRBV6-1	NA	NA	TRBJ2-7	TGTGCCAGCGGCCTGAGAGAGCAGTACTTC	CASGLREQYF
TRBV25-1	TRBD1	NA	TRBJ2-1	TGTGCCAGCAGTGAAACAGGGGGCTCCTACAATGAGCAGTTCTTC	CASSETGGSYNEQFF
TRBV6-5	NA	NA	TRBJ2-1	TGTGCCAGCAGTTACTCCCAGGGAGAAGCAAATGAGCAGTTCTTC	CASSYSQGEANEQFF
TRBV6-1	TRBD1	NA	TRBJ2-5	TGTGCCGGACGACCGGGACAGGGAGTAGAGACCCAGTACTTC	CAGRPGQGVETQYF